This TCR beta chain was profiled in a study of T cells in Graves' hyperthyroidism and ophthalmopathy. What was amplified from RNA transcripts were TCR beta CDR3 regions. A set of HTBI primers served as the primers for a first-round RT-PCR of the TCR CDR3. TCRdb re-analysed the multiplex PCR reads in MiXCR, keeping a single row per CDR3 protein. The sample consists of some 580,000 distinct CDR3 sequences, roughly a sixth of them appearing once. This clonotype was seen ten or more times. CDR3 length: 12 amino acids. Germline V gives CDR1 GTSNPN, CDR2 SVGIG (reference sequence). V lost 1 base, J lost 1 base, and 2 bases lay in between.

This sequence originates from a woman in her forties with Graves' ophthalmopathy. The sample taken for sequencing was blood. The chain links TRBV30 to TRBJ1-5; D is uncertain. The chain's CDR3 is CAWSGSNQPQHF. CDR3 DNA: TGTGCCTGGAGTGGGAGCAATCAGCCCCAGCATTTT.